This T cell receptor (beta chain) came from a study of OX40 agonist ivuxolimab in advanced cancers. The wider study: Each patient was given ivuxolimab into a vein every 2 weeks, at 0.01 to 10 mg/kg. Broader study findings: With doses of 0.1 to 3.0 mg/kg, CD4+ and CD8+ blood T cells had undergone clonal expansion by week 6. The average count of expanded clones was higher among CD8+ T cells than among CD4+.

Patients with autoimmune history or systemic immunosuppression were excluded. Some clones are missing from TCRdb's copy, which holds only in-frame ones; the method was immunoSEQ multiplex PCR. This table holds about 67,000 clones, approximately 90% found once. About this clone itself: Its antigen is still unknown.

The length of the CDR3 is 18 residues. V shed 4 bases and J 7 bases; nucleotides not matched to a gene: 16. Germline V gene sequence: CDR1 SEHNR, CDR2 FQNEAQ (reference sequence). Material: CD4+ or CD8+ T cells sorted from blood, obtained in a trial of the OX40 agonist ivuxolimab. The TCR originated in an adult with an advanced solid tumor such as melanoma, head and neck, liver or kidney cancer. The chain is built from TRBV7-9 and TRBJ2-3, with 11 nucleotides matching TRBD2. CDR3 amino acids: CASSSPTLSSGGPNTQYF. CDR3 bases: TGTGCCAGCAGCTCCCCAACCCTGTCTAGCGGGGGGCCAAATACGCAGTATTTT.